The 15 T cell receptor beta chains listed next were all sequenced from one sample in a study of T cell responses to AZD1222 COVID-19 vaccine. TCRdb's copy holds only in-frame clones and misses some; the assay was immunoSEQ multiplex PCR. The sample contains around 99,000 clones, roughly 90% of which appear only once. This specimen consisted of peripheral blood, obtained 28 days after the second AZD1222 dose. These receptors were obtained from an adult who received the AZD1222 COVID-19 vaccine.

The chain is built from TRBV10-3 and TRBJ1-5; TRBD1 matches at 8 bases. This CDR3 contains 13 residues. Trimming at V came to 6 bases and at J to 5 bases, leaving 3 bases not matched to a gene. CDR1 and CDR2 from the germline V gene are ENHRY and SYGVKD. The CDR3 nucleotides are TGTGCCATCAGGGACAGGGACGATCAGCCCCAGCATTTT. Protein sequence: CAIRDRDDQPQHF.

This clone was observed once. This chain joins TRBV5-1 and TRBJ1-2; a weak D match, TRBD1 (5 bases). This CDR3 comprises 13 residues. V was pared by 5 bases and J by 6 bases, with 14 bases between. Germline lookup yields CDR1 SGHRS and CDR2 YFSETQ. CDR3 sequence reads: CASRATETDGYTF. In DNA, the CDR3 is TGCGCCAGCAGGGCGACCGAGACAGATGGCTACACCTTC.

This clone was seen once. The chain employs TRBV30 and TRBJ2-3; 8 bases are a match to TRBD2. After removal of 0 bases from V and 1 base from J, the junction contained 0 bases not matched to a gene. The germline V gene encodes CDR1 GTSNPN and CDR2 SVGIG (reference sequence). The CDR3 spans 14 residues. The CDR3 loop reads CAWSVAGGTDTQYF. CDR3 DNA sequence: TGTGCCTGGAGTGTAGCGGGAGGCACAGATACGCAGTATTTT.

CDR3 nucleotide sequence: TGTGCCAGCAGCTTAGGGACAGGGTACGGCCAAGAGACCCAGTACTTC. It encodes CASSLGTGYGQETQYF. The chain employs TRBV7-2 and TRBJ2-5, with 8 bases aligning to TRBD1. This CDR3 spans 16 amino acids. From germline, CDR1 is SGHTA and CDR2 FQGNSA. The J segment lost 1 base and the V segment lost 1 base, leaving 5 bases of the junction unmatched.

The V and J genes are TRBV5-1 and TRBJ2-1; TRBD2 agrees at 8 bases. V was pared by 3 bases and J by 6 bases, with 14 bases of the junction left unmatched. Germline V gene data show CDR1 as SGHRS and CDR2 as YFSETQ. The CDR3 has 17 residues. In nucleotides, the CDR3 is TGCGCCAGCAGCTCAGGGCGGGGGGCTCCATCCAGCAATGAGCAGTTCTTC. Protein: CASSSGRGAPSSNEQFF.

The chain carries TRBV28 and TRBJ2-3, with 7 bases aligning to TRBD1. CDR1 MDHEN and CDR2 SYDVKM come from the germline V gene. The CDR3 runs 13 residues. The V segment lost 5 bases and the J segment 4 bases; nucleotides outside the gene matches: 3. Written as DNA, the CDR3 is TGTGCCAGCAGTCGACAGGGACCAGATACGCAGTATTTT. It is translated as CASSRQGPDTQYF.

The chain has TRBV27 and TRBJ1-4, with D possibly being TRBD1 (5 bases). The germline V and J ends were trimmed by 2 bases and 8 bases, with 15 bases remaining between them. This CDR3 contains 15 residues. Germline CDR1 reads MNHEY; CDR2 reads SMNVEV (reference sequence). CDR3 sequence: CASSLRWQGDEKLFF. In DNA, the CDR3 is TGTGCCAGCAGTTTACGATGGCAGGGAGACGAAAAACTGTTTTTT.

The chain joins TRBV24-1 to TRBJ2-3; TRBD1 aligns across 9 bases. The junction had 5 bases not matched to a gene; V was cut back by 2 bases and J by 6 bases. The CDR3 covers 15 residues. The germline CDR1 and CDR2 sequences are KGHDR and SFDVKD. CDR3 in DNA: TGTGCCACCAGTGATTCAGGACAGGGGTTGGATACGCAGTATTTT. Translating gives CATSDSGQGLDTQYF.

The chain has TRBV18 and TRBJ2-1; a weak D match, TRBD1 (5 bases). V lost 5 bases to trimming and J lost 5 bases, with 16 bases between them. This CDR3 spans 15 amino acids. Germline values: CDR1 KGHSH, CDR2 LQKENI. CDR3: CASSSLGQGHNEQFF. In DNA, the CDR3 is TGTGCCAGCTCATCCCTGGGCCAGGGTCACAATGAGCAGTTCTTC.

The rearrangement joins TRBV2 to TRBJ1-2, with a weak D call TRBD1 (5 bases). The ends were cut back, 4 bases at V and 4 bases at J, with 16 bases in the middle. The germline V gene encodes CDR1 SNHLY and CDR2 FYNNEI. The CDR3 covers 15 residues. CDR3: CASSARGGGGYGYTF. The DNA of the CDR3 is TGTGCCAGCAGTGCCCGAGGCGGGGGGGGCTATGGCTACACCTTC.

The rearrangement uses TRBV6-5 and TRBJ1-5; TRBD1 matches 7 bases. The germline V gene encodes CDR1 MNHEY and CDR2 SVGAGI. The CDR3 length is 15 residues. Germline trimming cut 0 bases from V and 7 bases from J; bases unmatched to any gene: 6. The CDR3 sequence: CASSYSHRGGQPQHF. In DNA form, the CDR3 reads TGTGCCAGCAGTTACTCACACAGGGGAGGGCAGCCCCAGCATTTT.

The V call is TRBV6-5, the J call TRBJ2-7; the D is unclear. The CDR3 length is 14 residues. Germline CDR1 and CDR2: MNHEY and SVGAGI. Trimming stripped 5 bases from V and 1 base from J, with 12 bases between. The CDR3 sequence: CASSRAGDSYEQYF. The CDR3 nucleotides are TGTGCCAGCAGTCGTGCCGGAGATTCCTACGAGCAGTACTTC.

The V and J genes are TRBV15 and TRBJ2-3, with D perhaps TRBD2 (6 bases). Germline V lookup: CDR1 LNHNV, CDR2 YYDKDF (reference sequence). Trimming took off 1 base at V and 0 bases at J, with 14 bases between the two ends. CDR3 size: 17 residues. The CDR3 nucleotides read TGTGCCACCAGCAGAGCCCCCGCGGGATCGAGCACAGATACGCAGTATTTT. As protein: CATSRAPAGSSTDTQYF.

This clone was observed a single time. The J gene is TRBJ1-2, the V gene TRBV29-1, with D possibly TRBD1 on 5 matching bases. The CDR3 totals 11 residues. Between the trimmed V and J ends, which lost 6 bases and 4 bases, there was a span of 9 bases. The germline V gene has CDR1 SQVTM and CDR2 ANQGSEA. The CDR3 region is CSVTGTYGYTF. Written as DNA, the CDR3 is TGCAGCGTGACCGGGACCTATGGCTACACCTTC.

The gene calls are TRBV20-1 and TRBJ2-5, with D hard to call. The CDR3 covers 10 residues. V lost 5 bases to trimming and J lost 3 bases, with 4 bases between them. The germline CDR1 and CDR2 sequences are DFQATT and SNEGSKA (reference sequence). This CDR3 reads CSAGKETQYF. CDR3 in DNA: TGCAGTGCTGGGAAAGAGACCCAGTACTTC.